One and the same sample provided the 21 T cell receptor beta chains below, sequenced in a study of T cells in Graves' hyperthyroidism and ophthalmopathy (dated by TCRdb to between 2018 and 2021). The library relied on multiplex PCR. Sequencing was performed on an Illumina HiSeq 2000. The TCR beta CDR3 regions were amplified from the RNA transcripts. The first round of RT-PCR for the TCR CDR3 was performed with the HTBI primer set and the Qiagen OneStep RT-PCR kit. TCRdb ran its own pipeline on the public reads, namely fastp trimming at Q25 and MiXCR clone calling, and kept in-frame beta chains. Rows with a matching CDR3 protein are joined into one entry that keeps the most common DNA and genes. Present in this sample are more than 600,000 distinct CDR3 sequences, about 15% of which were seen just once. Clones ranked in the top ten supply under 10% of the sample. Sequenced input: blood. The receptors here all came from a young man with Graves' hyperthyroidism.

The chain is built from TRBV7-9 and TRBJ2-7, with D possibly matching TRBD2 (5 bases). CDR3 length: 14 residues. V lost 2 bases and J lost 3, with 11 bases in between. Germline CDR1 SEHNR, CDR2 FQNEAQ (reference sequence). CDR3 loop: CASSLISSHYEQYF. The CDR3 DNA reads TGTGCCAGCAGCTTAATCTCTAGCCACTACGAGCAGTACTTC. The complete variable domain, with remaining parts taken from reference TRBV7-9 and TRBJ2-7, reads DTGVSQNPRHKITKRGQNVTFRCDPISEHNRLYWYRQTLGQGPEFLTYFQNEAQLEKSRLLSDRFSAERPKGSFSTLEIQRTEQGDSAMYLCASSLISSHYEQYFGPGTRLTVT.

In its sample, this clonotype was seen many times. V is TRBV12-3 or TRBV12-4 and J is TRBJ2-3; a possible D gene is TRBD2 (6 bases). Trimming cost V 3 bases and J 6 bases, with 19 bases left between them. The CDR3 is 16 residues long. CDR3 nucleotide sequence: TGTGCCAGCAGTTTTCCCGGGGCGGGATCGGGGGATACGCAGTATTTT. Translation gives CASSFPGAGSGDTQYF.

A remark on this clonotype: Sequence at one end of the junction differs from germline and may be a read error. V is TRBV6-2 or TRBV6-3 and J is TRBJ1-2; TRBD1 is a possible D gene (5 bases). This CDR3 has 14 amino acids. Germline V lookup: CDR1 MNHEY, CDR2 SVGEGT. CDR3 residues: CASAARGTNYSYTF. CDR3 DNA: TGTGCCAGCGCAGCAAGAGGGACTAACTATAGCTACACCTTC.

This clonotype was observed at least ten times. The genes are TRBV2 and TRBJ1-1; D is ambiguous. This CDR3 spans 14 amino acids. V gave up 2 bases and J gave up 6 bases, with 13 bases separating them. Germline loops: CDR1 SNHLY, CDR2 FYNNEI. CDR3 DNA sequence: TGTGCCAGCAGTGAATCCGGGAGGACGGCTGAAGCTTTCTTT. This translates into CASSESGRTAEAFF.

This clonotype was observed at least ten times. The V call is TRBV7-2, the J call TRBJ2-7; TRBD2 agrees at 7 bases. CDR3 length: 13 residues. The germline V gene encodes CDR1 SGHTA and CDR2 FQGNSA. V lost 1 base to trimming and J lost 6 bases; unmatched junction nucleotides: 3. CDR3 loop: CASSLERGAEQYF. As DNA, the CDR3 is TGTGCCAGCAGCTTAGAGCGGGGTGCCGAGCAGTACTTC. Using reference TRBV7-2 and TRBJ2-7 for the parts outside the CDR3, the full variable domain is GAGVSQSPSNKVTEKGKDVELRCDPISGHTALYWYRQSLGQGLEFLIYFQGNSAPDKSGLPSDRFSAERTGGSVSTLTIQRTQQEDSAVYLCASSLERGAEQYFGPGTRLTVT.

This clonotype appeared many times. The rearrangement joins TRBV6-1 to TRBJ2-5; no firm D call. The CDR3 is made up of 13 amino acids. Germline assignment: CDR1 MNHNS and CDR2 SASEGT. Trimming stripped 5 bases from V and 0 bases from J, with 7 bases between. The CDR3 DNA sequence: TGTGCCAGCAGTTCACTGCACCAAGAGACCCAGTACTTC. The encoded protein is CASSSLHQETQYF.

The chain employs TRBV6-5 and TRBJ2-7; D is uncertain. This CDR3 is 12 amino acids long. Germline CDR1 and CDR2: MNHEY and SVGAGI. V was clipped by 0 bases and J by 7 bases, with 7 bases between them. The CDR3 region is CASSYSVREQYF. In DNA, the CDR3 is TGTGCCAGCAGTTACTCGGTCAGAGAGCAGTACTTC.

The V call is TRBV9, the J call TRBJ2-1; D possibly matches TRBD1 or TRBD2 (5 bases each). Germline values: CDR1 SGDLS, CDR2 YYNGEE. CDR3 length equals 14 residues. With 4 bases removed from V and 10 bases from J, the gap between germline ends came to 18 bases. This CDR3 is CASSLWDPSREQFF. The CDR3 region has the DNA TGTGCCAGCAGCCTATGGGACCCCAGCAGGGAGCAGTTCTTC.

As to this clonotype: Germline and junction disagree at one end, which may indicate a read error. The V and J genes are TRBV6-1 and TRBJ2-7, with D perhaps TRBD2 (6 bases). Looked up from germline, CDR1 is MNHNS and CDR2 is SASEGT. CDR3 length: 13 amino acids. CDR3: CASGDSHSYEQCF. DNA of the CDR3: TGTGCCAGCGGGGACTCCCATTCCTACGAGCAGTGCTTC.

This clonotype showed up just a few times. The J gene is TRBJ2-1, the V gene TRBV20-1; 9 bases agree with TRBD2. CDR3 length equals 14 residues. V was pared by 3 bases and J by 12 bases, with 12 bases of the junction left unmatched. The germline gives CDR1 DFQATT, CDR2 SNEGSKA (reference sequence). DNA for the CDR3: TGCAGTGCTAGTGTGTCTAGCGGGGCCTTGGGGCAGTTCTTC. This encodes CSASVSSGALGQFF.

The sample holds a few counts of this clonotype. The rearrangement links TRBV7-9 to TRBJ2-2; 8 bases are a match to TRBD1. The CDR3 consists of 14 residues. Germline CDR1 SEHNR, CDR2 FQNEAQ (reference sequence). V was clipped by 5 bases and J by 6 bases; unmatched bases: 5. CDR3 sequence reads: CASSKDRDPGELFF. Written as DNA, the CDR3 is TGTGCCAGCAGCAAGGACAGGGATCCCGGGGAGCTGTTTTTT.

The chain has TRBV11-1 and TRBJ1-4, with 9 bases that match TRBD1. V dropped 4 bases and J dropped 8; count of bases not matched to a gene: 2. This CDR3 is 13 amino acids long. Germline lookup yields CDR1 SGHAT and CDR2 FQDESV (reference sequence). The CDR3 coding sequence is TGTGCCAGCAGCTCACAGGGGGCGGAAAAACTGTTTTTT. This translates into CASSSQGAEKLFF.

This clonotype was found a few times. The V gene is TRBV27, the J gene TRBJ2-2, with TRBD2 identical over 7 bases. Germline trimming cut 10 bases from V and 0 bases from J; bases unmatched to any gene: 5. CDR1 and CDR2 from the germline V gene are MNHEY and SMNVEV (reference sequence). The length of the CDR3 is 14 residues. The CDR3 sequence is CATAGVPNTGELFF. CDR3 DNA sequence: TGTGCCACGGCGGGGGTACCGAACACCGGGGAGCTGTTTTTT.

For the CDR3, the DNA is TGCAGCGTTACCGCATCCATCTCAGATACGCAGTATTTT. The encoded protein is CSVTASISDTQYF. The chain joins TRBV29-1 to TRBJ2-3, with D unclear. This CDR3 has 13 amino acids. V was trimmed by 5 bases and J by 4 bases, leaving 13 bases between them. Germline CDR1 is SQVTM and CDR2 is ANQGSEA.

This clonotype was seen a few times. The V and J genes are TRBV6-1 and TRBJ2-2; D is unclear. This CDR3 region has 15 residues. Germline assignment: CDR1 MNHNS and CDR2 SASEGT. V dropped 4 bases and J dropped 4 bases, with 13 bases sitting between them. The CDR3 sequence: CASSVDLSFTGELFF. CDR3 sequence (DNA): TGTGCCAGCAGTGTCGATTTGAGTTTCACCGGGGAGCTGTTTTTT.

This clonotype was found many times. The CDR3 sequence: CASSQGLWGAYNEQFF. The CDR3 DNA is TGTGCCAGCAGCCAGGGATTGTGGGGAGCTTACAATGAGCAGTTCTTC. The rearrangement uses TRBV3-1 and TRBJ2-1; TRBD2 is a possible D gene (5 bases). From germline, CDR1 is LGHDT and CDR2 YNNKEL (reference sequence). The CDR3 contains 16 residues. V dropped 3 bases and J dropped 4 bases, with 16 bases sitting between them.

This clonotype has just a few counts. The rearrangement joins TRBV9 to TRBJ2-2; D unclear. The CDR3 extends over 14 amino acids. V was clipped by 0 bases and J by 6 bases, with 9 bases between them. CDR1 and CDR2 (germline): SGDLS, YYNGEE. The CDR3 loop reads CASSVGSGPGELFF. The CDR3 DNA reads as TGTGCCAGCAGCGTAGGGTCCGGACCCGGGGAGCTGTTTTTT.

This clonotype has a handful of counts. This sequence joins TRBV20-1 and TRBJ2-5, with TRBD1 identical over 9 bases. Per germline, CDR1 DFQATT and CDR2 SNEGSKA (reference sequence). The junction had 6 bases not matched to a gene; V was cut back by 2 bases and J by 2 bases. The length of the CDR3 is 15 residues. Written as DNA, the CDR3 is TGCAGTGCTAGAAAGGGGACAGGGAGACAAGAGACCCAGTACTTC. Its translation is CSARKGTGRQETQYF.

CDR3 nucleotide sequence: TGTGCCAGCAGCGTAGGGGGACTAGCGGGACCCCAGGGAAATGAGCAGTTCTTC. Translated: CASSVGGLAGPQGNEQFF. The rearrangement uses TRBV9 and TRBJ2-1, with TRBD2 matching over 13 bases. Trimming took 0 bases from V and 7 from J; bases not matched to a gene: 10. The CDR3 extends over 18 amino acids. Looked up from germline, CDR1 is SGDLS and CDR2 is YYNGEE.

At least ten counts were recorded for this clonotype. The V gene is TRBV2, the J gene TRBJ1-1; the D is unclear. V was trimmed by 10 bases and J by 0 bases, leaving 12 bases between them. This CDR3 spans 13 amino acids. Germline CDR1 reads SNHLY; CDR2 reads FYNNEI. The CDR3, as DNA: TGTGCCACCGATCCAGGATTGAACACTGAAGCTTTCTTT. As protein: CATDPGLNTEAFF.

At least ten counts were recorded for this clonotype. The chain has TRBV6-1 and TRBJ2-5; 7 bases fit TRBD2. The CDR3 runs to 16 residues. CDR1 is MNHNS and CDR2 is SASEGT in the germline V gene. Losses at the gene ends were 5 bases for V and 5 bases for J; bases not matched to a gene: 14. CDR3 loop: CASSSRGGAGIETQYF. As DNA, the CDR3 is TGTGCCAGCAGTTCCCGCGGAGGAGCGGGAATTGAGACCCAGTACTTC.